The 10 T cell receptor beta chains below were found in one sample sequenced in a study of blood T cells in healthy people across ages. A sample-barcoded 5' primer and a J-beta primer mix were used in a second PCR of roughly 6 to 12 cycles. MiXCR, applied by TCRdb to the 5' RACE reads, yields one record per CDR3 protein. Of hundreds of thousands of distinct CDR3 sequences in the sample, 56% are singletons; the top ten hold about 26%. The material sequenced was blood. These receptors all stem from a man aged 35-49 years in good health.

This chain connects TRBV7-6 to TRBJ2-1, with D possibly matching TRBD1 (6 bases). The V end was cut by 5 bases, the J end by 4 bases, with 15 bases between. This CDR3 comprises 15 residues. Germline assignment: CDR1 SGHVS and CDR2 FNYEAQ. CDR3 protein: CASSPDRTYYNEQFF. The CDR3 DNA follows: TGTGCCAGCAGCCCGGACAGAACATATTACAATGAGCAGTTCTTC.

DNA for the CDR3: TGTGCCAGCAGCCAAGCCGAACTAGCAGGCACAGATACGCAGTATTTT. This encodes CASSQAELAGTDTQYF. The chain is built from TRBV3-1 and TRBJ2-3; TRBD2 might be the D (6 bases). The CDR3 sequence is 16 residues long. CDR1 and CDR2 from the germline V gene are LGHDT and YNNKEL (reference sequence). Trimming pared 1 base from V and 1 base from J, leaving 12 bases between.

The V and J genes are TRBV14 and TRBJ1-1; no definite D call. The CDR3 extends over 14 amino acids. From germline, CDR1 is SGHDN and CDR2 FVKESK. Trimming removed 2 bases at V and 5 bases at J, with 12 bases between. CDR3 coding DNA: TGTGCCAGCAGCCAACGTCAAGGGCGGACTGAAGCTTTCTTT. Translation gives CASSQRQGRTEAFF.

The CDR3 is CASSQQTRTSGRKATQYF. The DNA for the CDR3 is TGTGCCAGCAGCCAACAAACACGGACTAGCGGGAGGAAGGCTACGCAGTATTTT. The V call is TRBV7-2, the J call TRBJ2-3, with TRBD2 matching over 14 bases. V trimming: 5 bases; J trimming: 8 bases; junction bases outside the gene matches: 15. Germline V CDR1 and CDR2: SGHTA, FQGNSA. This CDR3 is 18 amino acids long. Drawing the rest from reference TRBV7-2 and TRBJ2-3, the complete variable domain is GAGVSQSPSNKVTEKGKDVELRCDPISGHTALYWYRQSLGQGLEFLIYFQGNSAPDKSGLPSDRFSAERTGGSVSTLTIQRTQQEDSAVYLCASSQQTRTSGRKATQYFGPGTRLTVL.

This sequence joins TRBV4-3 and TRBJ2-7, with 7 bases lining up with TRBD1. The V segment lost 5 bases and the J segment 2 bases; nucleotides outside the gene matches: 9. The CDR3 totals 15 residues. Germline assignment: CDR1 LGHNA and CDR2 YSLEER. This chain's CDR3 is CASSVGTAETYEQYF. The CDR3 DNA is TGCGCCAGCAGCGTAGGGACAGCAGAAACCTACGAGCAGTACTTC.

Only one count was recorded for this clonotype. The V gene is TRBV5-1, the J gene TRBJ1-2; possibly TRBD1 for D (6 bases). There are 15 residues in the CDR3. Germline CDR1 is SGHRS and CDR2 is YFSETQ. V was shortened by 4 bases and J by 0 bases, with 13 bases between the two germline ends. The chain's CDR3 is CASSLPTGANYGYTF. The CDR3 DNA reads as TGCGCCAGCAGCCTACCGACAGGAGCTAACTATGGCTACACCTTC.

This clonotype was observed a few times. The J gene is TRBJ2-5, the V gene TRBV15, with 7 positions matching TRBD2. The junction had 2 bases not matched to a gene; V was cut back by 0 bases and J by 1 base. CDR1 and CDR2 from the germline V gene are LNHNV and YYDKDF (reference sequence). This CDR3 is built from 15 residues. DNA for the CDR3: TGTGCCACCAGCAGAGATGGGGGGGGCCAAGAGACCCAGTACTTC. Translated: CATSRDGGGQETQYF.

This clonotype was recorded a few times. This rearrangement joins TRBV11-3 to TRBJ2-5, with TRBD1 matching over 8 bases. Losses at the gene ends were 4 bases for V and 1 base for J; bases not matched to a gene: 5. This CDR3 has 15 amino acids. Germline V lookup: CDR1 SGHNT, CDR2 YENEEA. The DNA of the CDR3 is TGTGCCAGCAGCTCTGGACAGGGTCTCCAAGAGACCCAGTACTTC. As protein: CASSSGQGLQETQYF.

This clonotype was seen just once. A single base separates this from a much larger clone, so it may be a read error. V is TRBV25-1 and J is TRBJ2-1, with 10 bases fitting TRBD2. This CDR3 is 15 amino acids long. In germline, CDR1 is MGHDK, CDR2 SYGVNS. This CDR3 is CASRIPGLAYNGQFF. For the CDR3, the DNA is TGTGCCAGCAGAATACCGGGACTAGCGTACAATGGGCAGTTCTTC.

The CDR3 loop is CASSVEWEAEHQETQYF. For the CDR3, the DNA is TGTGCCAGCAGCGTAGAATGGGAAGCTGAGCACCAAGAGACCCAGTACTTC. This sequence joins TRBV9 and TRBJ2-5; D remains unclear. Germline CDR1 SGDLS, CDR2 YYNGEE. The V gene lost 0 bases and the J gene lost 0 bases, with 15 bases spanning the gap. The CDR3 is 17 amino acids.